The next 21 T cell receptor beta chains were all read from a single sample in a study of CD8+CD57+ T cells in acquired aplastic anemia. Genomic DNA served as template for TCR beta VDJ and CDR3 profiling. In TCRdb, the reads were re-called with MiXCR into one record per CDR3 protein. The sample lists roughly 130,000 distinct CDR3 sequences; about 48% were seen once. The sequencing sample was made of sorted CD4+, CD8+, or CD8+CD57+ T cells (not recorded which) from PBMCs. The receptors originated from a human donor in good health, serving as a control.

The chain combines TRBV10-3 with TRBJ2-1; TRBD2 aligns across 8 bases. The germline V gene has CDR1 ENHRY and CDR2 SYGVKD. V was clipped by 10 bases and J by 8 bases; unmatched bases: 7. CDR3 size: 12 residues. CDR3 region: CASRGGLDEQFF. The CDR3 bases are TGTGCCAGCCGGGGGGGCCTGGATGAGCAGTTCTTC.

V and J are TRBV2 and TRBJ2-5, with 12 nucleotides matching TRBD1. Germline CDR1 and CDR2: SNHLY and FYNNEI. Trimming took 6 bases from V and 3 from J; bases not matched to a gene: 5. This CDR3 contains 15 residues. The CDR3 spells CASRAGQGAEETQYF. The CDR3 DNA is TGTGCCAGCAGGGCGGGACAGGGGGCCGAAGAGACCCAGTACTTC.

In its sample, this clonotype was seen many times. CDR3 coding DNA: TGTGCCAGCAGCGTTCAGGGGGCGGGCACTGAAGCTTTCTTT. As protein: CASSVQGAGTEAFF. The V gene is TRBV11-3, the J gene TRBJ1-1, with 8 nucleotides matching TRBD1. Germline V gene sequence: CDR1 SGHNT, CDR2 YENEEA. The V gene end was trimmed by 5 bases and the J gene end by 4 bases; junction bases not matched to a gene: 6. CDR3 length equals 14 residues. Full variable domain (missing parts from reference TRBV11-3 and TRBJ1-1): EAGVVQSPRYKIIEKKQPVAFWCNPISGHNTLYWYLQNLGQGPELLIRYENEEAVDDSQLPKDRFSAERLKGVDSTLKIQPAELGDSAVYLCASSVQGAGTEAFFGQGTRLTVV.

This clonotype was recorded many times. The J gene is TRBJ1-5, the V gene TRBV20-1, with D possibly TRBD1 on 6 matching bases. The germline CDR1 and CDR2 sequences are DFQATT and SNEGSKA (reference sequence). The CDR3 runs 15 residues. Trimming cost V 4 bases and J 3 bases, with 16 bases left between them. The CDR3, as DNA: TGCAGTGCTAAGGGATTACAGGGAAACAATCAGCCCCAGCATTTT. This codes for CSAKGLQGNNQPQHF.

The CDR3 reads CASSTRGRTNYGYTF. CDR3 nucleotides: TGTGCCAGTAGTACCAGAGGCAGAACTAACTATGGCTACACCTTC. The chain is built from TRBV19 and TRBJ1-2, with no clear D. Germline loops: CDR1 LNHDA, CDR2 SQIVND (reference sequence). The CDR3 covers 15 residues. V shed 4 bases and J shed 0 bases, with 12 bases lying between them.

Note on this clonotype: The missing conserved phenylalanine or tryptophan at the end of this CDR3 makes a read error likely. The DNA is left out, because the CDR3 cannot be placed on it with certainty; the CDR3 is given as TCRdb lists it. The chain is built from TRBV24-1 and TRBJ1-2. Per the germline V gene, CDR1 is KGHDR and CDR2 is SFDVKD. Termini included, the CDR3 measures 11 amino acids. This chain's CDR3 is CATSRDGFHTS.

This clonotype was picked up many times. This chain links TRBV6-1 with TRBJ1-4, with D perhaps TRBD1 (6 bases). Trimming removed 4 bases from V and 0 bases from J, with 12 bases in between. This CDR3 is 16 amino acids long. Germline V gene data show CDR1 as MNHNS and CDR2 as SASEGT. CDR3 coding DNA: TGTGCCAGCAGTGCTACAGGGACCGCAACTAATGAAAAACTGTTTTTT. The encoded protein is CASSATGTATNEKLFF.

A remark on this clonotype: This CDR3 fails to terminate in the conserved phenylalanine or tryptophan, so it likely reflects a read error. The chain employs TRBV11-2 and TRBJ2-1, with TRBD1 matching over 8 bases. Germline V gene lookup returns CDR1 SGHAT and CDR2 FQNNGV. There are 16 residues in the CDR3. V shed 8 bases, J shed 9 bases, and the junction held 18 bases outside the gene matches. This CDR3 is CASAPQWGAQGAEQFL. DNA for the CDR3: TGTGCCAGCGCTCCTCAATGGGGGGCTCAGGGGGCTGAGCAGTTCCTC.

The chain is built from TRBV10-3 and TRBJ1-2; D might be TRBD1 (5 bases). The CDR3 runs to 15 residues. Germline CDR1 and CDR2: ENHRY and SYGVKD. The ends were cut back, 4 bases at V and 2 bases at J, with 14 bases in the middle. As DNA, the CDR3 is TGTGCCATCAGTGCCGCGGGGACGGAGAACTATGGCTACACCTTC. This encodes CAISAAGTENYGYTF.

The chain is built from TRBV11-2 and TRBJ2-5; TRBD2 aligns across 16 bases. CDR3 length: 17 amino acids. Germline loops: CDR1 SGHAT, CDR2 FQNNGV. Trimming removed 3 bases from V and 3 bases from J; junction bases left unmatched: 4. DNA for the CDR3: TGTGCCAGCAGCTTCGGGACTAGCGGGGGGGTAGAAGAGACCCAGTACTTC. The encoded protein is CASSFGTSGGVEETQYF.

On this clonotype: A much larger clone differs by one base, so this may be a read error. The chain combines TRBV12-3 or TRBV12-4 with TRBJ2-2; a weak D match, TRBD1 (6 bases). The length of the CDR3 is 14 residues. Between the trimmed V and J ends, which lost 5 bases and 4 bases, there was a span of 11 bases. The CDR3 nucleotides read TGTGCCAGCAGTCTTGACAGGACCACCGGGGAGCTGTTTTTT. Protein: CASSLDRTTGELFF.

The chain uses TRBV25-1 and TRBJ2-2; TRBD1 matches at 8 bases. Germline lookup yields CDR1 MGHDK and CDR2 SYGVNS. The CDR3 has 16 residues. With 3 bases clipped from V and 1 base from J, the junction kept 4 bases outside the gene matches. This chain's CDR3 is CASSDSDRGNTGELFF. The CDR3 DNA follows: TGTGCCAGCAGTGATTCAGACAGGGGGAACACCGGGGAGCTGTTTTTT.

This clonotype was seen repeatedly, ten times or more. The rearrangement joins TRBV6-1 to TRBJ2-3; D not resolved. The CDR3 covers 14 residues. Germline assignment: CDR1 MNHNS and CDR2 SASEGT. Trimming shortened V by 7 bases and J by 8 bases, and 19 bases separated the two germline ends. The CDR3 here is CASNLGLSSSTQYF. The CDR3 DNA follows: TGTGCCAGCAATCTGGGTTTGTCAAGTAGTACGCAGTATTTT.

V gene TRBV20-1 combines with J gene TRBJ2-7; a weak D match, TRBD1 (6 bases). This CDR3 comprises 14 residues. Germline-derived CDR1 and CDR2 are DFQATT and SNEGSKA (reference sequence). Between the trimmed V and J ends, which lost 1 base and 1 base, there was a span of 11 bases. As DNA, the CDR3 is TGCAGTGCTAGAGGGGGGCAGGGTTCCTACGAGCAGTACTTC. Translating gives CSARGGQGSYEQYF.

The chain joins TRBV19 to TRBJ2-5, with D unresolved. CDR1 and CDR2 from the germline V gene are LNHDA and SQIVND (reference sequence). Trimming stripped 3 bases from V and 1 base from J, with 9 bases between. This CDR3 is 14 amino acids long. DNA for the CDR3: TGTGCCAGTAGTATGGGCCAGGTCCAAGAGACCCAGTACTTC. Protein product: CASSMGQVQETQYF. Full variable domain (outside the CDR3, taken from reference TRBV19 and TRBJ2-5): DGGITQSPKYLFRKEGQNVTLSCEQNLNHDAMYWYRQDPGQGLRLIYYSQIVNDFQKGDIAEGYSVSREKKESFPLTVTSAQKNPTAFYLCASSMGQVQETQYFGPGTRLLVL.

This clonotype was seen ten or more times. This sequence joins TRBV20-1 and TRBJ2-1, with 10 bases lining up with TRBD2. Looked up from germline, CDR1 is DFQATT and CDR2 is SNEGSKA (reference sequence). The V and J ends lost 5 bases and 9 bases, in that order; junction bases with no gene match: 10. The CDR3 runs to 14 residues. CDR3 in amino acids: CSALLAGPLGEQFF. The DNA of the CDR3 is TGCAGTGCTCTACTAGCGGGGCCTTTAGGTGAGCAGTTCTTC.

V and J are TRBV2 and TRBJ2-1; the match to TRBD2 covers 11 bases. The ends lost 6 bases at V and 4 bases at J; junction bases unmatched: 2. This CDR3 comprises 14 residues. Germline lookup yields CDR1 SNHLY and CDR2 FYNNEI. In nucleotides, the CDR3 is TGTGCCAGCAGGACTAGCGGGGCTTACAATGAGCAGTTCTTC. Its translation is CASRTSGAYNEQFF.

This clonotype was observed many times. The V and J genes are TRBV29-1 and TRBJ2-4; D is unresolved. V shed 4 bases and J shed 2 bases, with 15 bases lying between them. Germline values: CDR1 SQVTM, CDR2 ANQGSEA. This CDR3 has 15 residues. CDR3 nucleotides: TGCAGCGTTGTCATTTCCCGGCCGTCCAAAAACATTCAGTACTTC. Protein: CSVVISRPSKNIQYF. The whole variable domain, filled in from reference TRBV29-1 and TRBJ2-4, reads SAVISQKPSRDICQRGTSLTIQCQVDSQVTMMFWYRQQPGQSLTLIATANQGSEATYESGFVIDKFPISRPNLTFSTLTVSNMSPEDSSIYLCSVVISRPSKNIQYFGAGTRLSVL.

This clonotype has ten or more counts. CDR3 DNA sequence: TGTGCCACCAGCAGCATCAGGGGGCGGCAGTTAAATCAGCCCCAGCATTTT. Its protein product is CATSSIRGRQLNQPQHF. V is TRBV15 and J is TRBJ1-5; TRBD1 matches at 8 bases. The V gene end was trimmed by 3 bases and the J gene end by 4 bases; junction bases not matched to a gene: 11. The CDR3 loop spans 17 amino acids. Germline V gene lookup returns CDR1 LNHNV and CDR2 YYDKDF (reference sequence).

This clonotype occurred many times. This rearrangement joins TRBV5-5 to TRBJ2-3; 8 bases align to TRBD2. The germline V gene encodes CDR1 SGHKS and CDR2 YYEKEE (reference sequence). This CDR3 has 15 residues. V dropped 0 bases and J dropped 0; count of bases not matched to a gene: 0. CDR3 residues: CASSLASGSTDTQYF. The CDR3 DNA reads TGTGCCAGCAGCTTGGCTAGCGGGAGCACAGATACGCAGTATTTT.

Points on this clonotype: The junction and the germline gene differ at one end; a read error may be behind it. The chain employs TRBV7-9 and TRBJ2-7; no definite D call. Looked up from germline, CDR1 is SEHNR and CDR2 is FQNEAQ (reference sequence). The CDR3 is 12 amino acids. This chain's CDR3 is CVSSFAGYEQYF. CDR3 coding DNA: TGTGTCAGCAGCTTCGCCGGATACGAGCAGTACTTC. The whole variable domain, remainder taken from reference TRBV7-9 and TRBJ2-7, is DTGVSQNPRHKITKRGQNVTFRCDPISEHNRLYWYRQTLGQGPEFLTYFQNEAQLEKSRLLSDRFSAERPKGSFSTLEIQRTEQGDSAMYLCVSSFAGYEQYFGPGTRLTVT.